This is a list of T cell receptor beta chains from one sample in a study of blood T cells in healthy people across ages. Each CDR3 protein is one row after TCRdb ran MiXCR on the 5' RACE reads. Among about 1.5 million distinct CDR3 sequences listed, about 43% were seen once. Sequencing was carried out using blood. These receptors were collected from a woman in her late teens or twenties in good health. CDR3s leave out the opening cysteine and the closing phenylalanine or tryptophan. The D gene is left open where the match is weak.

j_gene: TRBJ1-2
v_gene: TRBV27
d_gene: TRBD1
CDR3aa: ASSWGQGYGYT

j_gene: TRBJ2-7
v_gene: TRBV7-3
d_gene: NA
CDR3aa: ASSLTGRGYEQY

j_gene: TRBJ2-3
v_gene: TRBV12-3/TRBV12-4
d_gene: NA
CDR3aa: ASRSGATDTQY

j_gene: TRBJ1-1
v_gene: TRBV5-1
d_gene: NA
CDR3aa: ASSLATVTNTEAF

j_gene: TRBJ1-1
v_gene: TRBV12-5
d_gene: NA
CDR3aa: ASGRDSYNEAF

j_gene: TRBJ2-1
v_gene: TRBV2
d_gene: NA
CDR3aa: ASSGVGEQF

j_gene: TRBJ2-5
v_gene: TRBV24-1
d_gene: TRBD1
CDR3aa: ATSDLGTGVINEQY

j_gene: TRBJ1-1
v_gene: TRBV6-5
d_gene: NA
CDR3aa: ASSWGSEAF

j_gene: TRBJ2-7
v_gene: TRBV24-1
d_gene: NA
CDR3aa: ATSDSHQTPINEQY

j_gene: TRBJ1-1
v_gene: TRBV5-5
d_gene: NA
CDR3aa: ASSLDARNTEAF

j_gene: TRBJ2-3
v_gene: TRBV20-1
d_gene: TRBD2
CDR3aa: SARDRTSGVGDTQY

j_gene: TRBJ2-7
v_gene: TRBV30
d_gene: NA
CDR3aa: ARAVGDEQY

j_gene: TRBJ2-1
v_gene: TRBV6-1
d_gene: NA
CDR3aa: ASSVGGPTYNEQF

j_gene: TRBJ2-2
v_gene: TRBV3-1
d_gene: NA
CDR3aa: ASSQGQSNTGELF

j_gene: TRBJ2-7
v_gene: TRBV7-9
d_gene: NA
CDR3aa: ASSPAGQIYEQY

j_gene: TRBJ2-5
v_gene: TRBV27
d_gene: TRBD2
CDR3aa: ASSLSGFSGGLWQY

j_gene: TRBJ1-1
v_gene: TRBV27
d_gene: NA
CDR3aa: ASSTGTLNTEAF

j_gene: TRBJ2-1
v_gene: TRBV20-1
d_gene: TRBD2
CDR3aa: SPWTSGEGEQF

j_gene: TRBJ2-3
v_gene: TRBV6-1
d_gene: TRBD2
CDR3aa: ASILGGTDTQY

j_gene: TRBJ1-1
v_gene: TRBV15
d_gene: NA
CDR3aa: ATSNRVGGTEAF

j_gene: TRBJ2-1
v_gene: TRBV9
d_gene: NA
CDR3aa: ASSVSGAGNEQF

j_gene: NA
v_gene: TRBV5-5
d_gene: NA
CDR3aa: ASSLLGLEDEQY

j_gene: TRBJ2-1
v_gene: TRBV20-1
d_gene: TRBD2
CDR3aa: SDRARTSGGAIFNEQF

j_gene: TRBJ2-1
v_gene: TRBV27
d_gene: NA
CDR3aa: ASSLTSTGEQF

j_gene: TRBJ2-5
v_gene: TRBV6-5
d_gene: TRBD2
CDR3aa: ASSWTSWGETQY

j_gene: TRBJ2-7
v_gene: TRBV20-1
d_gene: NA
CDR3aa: SAPSPWRAPLGSGVREQY

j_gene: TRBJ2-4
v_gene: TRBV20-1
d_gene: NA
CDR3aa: SVSTSPSAKNIQY

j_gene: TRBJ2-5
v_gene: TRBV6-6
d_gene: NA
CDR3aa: ASSYRLAETQY

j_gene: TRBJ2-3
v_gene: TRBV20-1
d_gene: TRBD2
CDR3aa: SARDPGAGRSTDTQY

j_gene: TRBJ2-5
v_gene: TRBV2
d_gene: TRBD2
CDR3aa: ASSGVGLEYQETQY

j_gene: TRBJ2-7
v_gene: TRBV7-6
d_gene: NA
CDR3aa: ASSLSGARYEQY

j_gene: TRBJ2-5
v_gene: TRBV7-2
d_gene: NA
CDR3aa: ASRSTWDTDGETQY

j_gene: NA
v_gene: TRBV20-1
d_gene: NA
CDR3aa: SAELAASSYNEQY

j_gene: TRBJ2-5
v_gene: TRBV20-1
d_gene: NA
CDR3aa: SADVGIPRGTQY

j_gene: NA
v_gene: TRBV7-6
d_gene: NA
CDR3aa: ASSYILEQY

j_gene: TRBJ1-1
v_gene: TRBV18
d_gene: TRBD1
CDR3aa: ASSPPGTGGGGTEAF

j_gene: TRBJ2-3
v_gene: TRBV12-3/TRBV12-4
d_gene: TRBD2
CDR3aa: ASSLRGLAGLNTQY

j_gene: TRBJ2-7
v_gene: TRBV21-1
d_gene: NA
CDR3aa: ASSQNGDEQY

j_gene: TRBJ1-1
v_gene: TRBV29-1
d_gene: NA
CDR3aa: SADSGHLNTEAF

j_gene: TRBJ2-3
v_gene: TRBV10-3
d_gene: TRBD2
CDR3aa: AISWTSGSTDTQY

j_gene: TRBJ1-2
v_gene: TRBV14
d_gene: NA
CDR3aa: ASRPSAAPYGYT

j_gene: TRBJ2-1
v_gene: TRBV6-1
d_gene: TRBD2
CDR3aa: ASSEREGPYYNEQF

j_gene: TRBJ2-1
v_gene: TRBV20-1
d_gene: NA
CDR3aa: SARDAGEGDNEQF

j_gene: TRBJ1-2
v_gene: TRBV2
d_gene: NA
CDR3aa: ASSDASRADLGGYT

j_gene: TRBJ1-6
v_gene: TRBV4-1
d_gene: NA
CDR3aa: ASSQDPHGAGRSPLH

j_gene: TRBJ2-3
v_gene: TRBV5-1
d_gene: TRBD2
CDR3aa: ARSPSGGVTDMQY

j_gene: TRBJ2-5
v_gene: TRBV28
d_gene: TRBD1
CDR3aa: AVGTAKETQY

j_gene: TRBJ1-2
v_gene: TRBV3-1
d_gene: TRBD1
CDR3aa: ASSQEGTGEFYT

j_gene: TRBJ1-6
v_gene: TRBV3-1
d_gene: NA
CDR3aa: ASSNEGQNLSPLH

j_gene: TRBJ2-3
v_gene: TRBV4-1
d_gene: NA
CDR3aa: ASSLRVPSTDTQY

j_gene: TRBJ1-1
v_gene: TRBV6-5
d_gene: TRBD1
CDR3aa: ASSYRSTGARPNTEAF

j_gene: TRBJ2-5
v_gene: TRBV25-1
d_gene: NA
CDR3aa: ASSESPVAQY

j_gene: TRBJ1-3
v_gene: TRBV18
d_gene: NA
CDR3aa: ASSPGQPDGNTIY